A selection of T cell receptor beta chains follows, all from one sample in a study of T cells in Graves' hyperthyroidism and ophthalmopathy. A single record per CDR3 protein comes from TCRdb applying MiXCR to the multiplex PCR reads. Of about 570,000 distinct CDR3 sequences in the sample, around 46% were seen once. The specimen sequenced was peripheral blood or thyroid tissue (not recorded which). The source is an adult woman with Graves' disease, either hyperthyroidism or ophthalmopathy (not recorded which). Both conserved end residues are part of each CDR3. A D gene is named only where the DNA matches it firmly. Where a row states a size, it is once, few, many or the class of an expanded clone; other rows omit it.

clone_size j_call v_call d_call cdr3_nt cdr3_aa
- TRBJ1-4 TRBV18 - TGTGCCAGCTCACCGACAAATCGGATTAGGGAAAAACTGTTTTTT CASSPTNRIREKLFF
few TRBJ1-6 TRBV5-1 - TGCGCCAGCAGCTTGGGGAGGGATTCACCCCTCCACTTT CASSLGRDSPLHF
many TRBJ2-2 TRBV5-1 - TGCGCCAGCAGCTCTTTTAGACTAAAGAGCGTCGCCGGGGAGCTGTTTTTT CASSSFRLKSVAGELFF
many TRBJ1-5 TRBV2 - TGTGCCAGCAGGGACGATAGCAATCAGCCCCAGCATTTT CASRDDSNQPQHF
many TRBJ2-2 TRBV3-1 TRBD1 TGTGCCAGCAGCATCCGACAGGGGGCCACCGGGGAGCTGTTTTTT CASSIRQGATGELFF
- TRBJ2-7 TRBV7-2 - TGTGCCAGCAGTTCCTACAGGGGAGGACCCCAGCAGTACTTC CASSSYRGGPQQYF
- TRBJ2-5 TRBV29-1 TRBD1 TGCAGCGGCCTCAACCAACAGGGGGTGAAGACCCAGTACTTC CSGLNQQGVKTQYF
- TRBJ1-5 TRBV20-1 - TGCAGTGCTAGAGATCAGGCGGGGGAGACCCAGCATTTT CSARDQAGETQHF
- TRBJ1-2 TRBV10-3 TRBD1 TGTGCCATCAGTTCCAACAGGGGAGTGGAAGATGGCTACACCTTC CAISSNRGVEDGYTF
many TRBJ2-2 TRBV24-1 - TGTGCCACCAGTGACTTCAGGTTAGGGGTCACCGGGGAGCTGTTTTTT CATSDFRLGVTGELFF
- TRBJ2-2 TRBV7-3 TRBD2 TGTGCCAGCAGACAGGACAGCGGGAGAATGCGAAACACCGGGGAGCTGTTTTTT CASRQDSGRMRNTGELFF
few TRBJ2-7 TRBV25-1 TRBD1 TGTGCCAGCAGTCCAGGGGGACCCCTTAGTTTGTACGAGCAGTACTTC CASSPGGPLSLYEQYF
- TRBJ2-2 TRBV20-1 - TGCAGTGCTTGCTCAACGCAGGACACCGGGGAGCTGTTTTTT CSACSTQDTGELFF
many TRBJ2-7 TRBV20-1 TRBD2 TGCAGTGCTACAGGCGGGAGTTCCTACGAGCAGTACTTC CSATGGSSYEQYF
- TRBJ2-7 TRBV29-1 TRBD2 TGCAGCGTTAGCGGGGACTCCTACGAGCAGTACTTC CSVSGDSYEQYF
- TRBJ2-7 TRBV29-1 - TGCAGCGTTGATGGGGAACAGGGCCACGAGCAGTACTTC CSVDGEQGHEQYF
- TRBJ2-2 TRBV10-3 - TGTGCCATCAGTGGCCGGACAGGGGAGCTGTTTTTT CAISGRTGELFF
few TRBJ2-3 TRBV2 TRBD2 TGTGCCAGCATCGCTAGCGGGAGGGCGGATACGCAGTATTTT CASIASGRADTQYF
- TRBJ2-7 TRBV2 TRBD2 TGTGCCAGCAGTGCTAGCGGGAGGGGCGAGCAGTACTTC CASSASGRGEQYF
- TRBJ2-5 TRBV7-9 TRBD1 TGTGCCAGCAGCTTGGGCTACAGGGGAGAGACCCAGTACTTC CASSLGYRGETQYF
- TRBJ2-2 TRBV7-6 - TGTGCCAGCAGCCGCATGGCGGTAGACACCGGGGAGCTGTTTTTT CASSRMAVDTGELFF
many TRBJ2-7 TRBV11-2 - TGTGCCAGCAGCACACGCAGGGTTTCCTACGAGCAGTACTTC CASSTRRVSYEQYF
few TRBJ2-3 TRBV7-6 - TGTGCCAGCAGCCAACTTTACACAGATACGCAGTATTTT CASSQLYTDTQYF
many TRBJ2-2 TRBV5-1 - TGCGCCAGCAGGTCTAATACCTCCTGGGGCGACACCGGGGAGCTGTTTTTT CASRSNTSWGDTGELFF
- TRBJ2-7 TRBV7-9 TRBD1 TGTGCCATAACGACAGGGGCAGTCTACGAGCAGTACTTC CAITTGAVYEQYF
- TRBJ1-1 TRBV28 - TGTGCCAGCAGTTCGTCCAGGGTGGGCACTGAAGCTTTCTTT CASSSSRVGTEAFF
- TRBJ2-7 TRBV11-2 TRBD2 TGTGCCAGCAGCTTACCTAGCGGTAGCCTAAGCTCCTACGAGCAGTACTTC CASSLPSGSLSSYEQYF
few TRBJ2-2 TRBV20-1 TRBD2 TGCAGTGCTACGGGACTAGCGGGAAACACCGGGGAGCTGTTTTTT CSATGLAGNTGELFF
- TRBJ1-6 TRBV20-1 - TGCAGTGCTCCGAGGGGTAAGGGTTACTACGGATCACCCCTCCACTTT CSAPRGKGYYGSPLHF
- TRBJ1-6 TRBV10-3 - TGTGCCATCAGTGAGTCGGGGGCTAATAATTCACCCCTCCACTTT CAISESGANNSPLHF
medium-sized TRBJ1-1 TRBV7-9 - TGTGCCAGCAGTTTGGGATCCACAGGGACAGCTTTCTTT CASSLGSTGTAFF
- TRBJ1-1 TRBV9 - TGTGCCAGCAGCGTAGGGGACGCGAACACTGAAGCTTTCTTT CASSVGDANTEAFF
- TRBJ1-1 TRBV7-3 TRBD1 TGTGCCAGCAGCCTCTACCCACCGGGACAGGGAAACACTGAAGCTTTCTTT CASSLYPPGQGNTEAFF
- TRBJ2-7 TRBV28 - TGTGCCAGCAGTTTAAGGGTTCCACTCTACGAGCAGTACTTC CASSLRVPLYEQYF
many TRBJ2-1 TRBV9 - TGTGCCAGCAGCGTAGCTTTTGGCTCCCCCTCTGAGCAGTTCTTC CASSVAFGSPSEQFF
once TRBJ2-5 TRBV7-3 - TGTGCCAGCAGCTTAGGGGACCGAAAGGAGCAAGAGACCCAGTACTTC CASSLGDRKEQETQYF
many TRBJ1-5 TRBV28 - TGTGCCAGCAGCACAACAGGGAAAGGGGATCAGCCCCAGCATTTT CASSTTGKGDQPQHF
- TRBJ2-7 TRBV6-6 - TGTGCCAGCAATGGGGACAATCCCTACGAGCACTACTTC CASNGDNPYEHYF
- TRBJ2-2 TRBV19 - TGTGCCAGTAGTATCACGGGGGTCACCGGGGAGCTGTTTTTT CASSITGVTGELFF
many TRBJ2-7 TRBV13 - TGTGCCAGCAGCTTAGTGGGGGATGGAAGAAATCCCTACGAGCAGTACTTC CASSLVGDGRNPYEQYF
many TRBJ2-5 TRBV7-2 - TGTGCCAGCAGCCCGGCCCGATGGCAAGAGACCCAGTACTTC CASSPARWQETQYF
- TRBJ1-2 TRBV2 - TGTGCCAGCAGTGAAGAGTTGGGCGACACCTTC CASSEELGDTF
many TRBJ2-7 TRBV5-1 - TGCGCCAGCAGCTTGGCCGTTGACGGGGGCTCGTTCGAGCAGTACTTC CASSLAVDGGSFEQYF
- TRBJ2-2 TRBV14 TRBD2 TGTGCCAGCAGCCAGGGGACTAGCCTCGGGGAGCTGTTTTTT CASSQGTSLGELFF
many TRBJ1-4 TRBV7-2 - TGTGCCAGCAGCTTAGCCGGGTCAGGAGGTGAAAAACTGTTTTTT CASSLAGSGGEKLFF
many TRBJ2-2 TRBV7-9 TRBD1 TGTGCCAGCAGCTTCAGGACAGGGCAGAACACCGGGGAGCTGTTTTTT CASSFRTGQNTGELFF
many TRBJ2-7 TRBV7-9 - TGTGCCAGCAGCCCTATAGTTAAAAGGTACGAGCAGTACTTC CASSPIVKRYEQYF
many TRBJ1-1 TRBV27 - TGTGCCAGCCGTTCTTGGACTGAAGCTTTCTTT CASRSWTEAFF
- TRBJ1-5 TRBV19 TRBD1 TGTGCCAGTAGTACCCCCGGACAGGCTCGAAAGCATTTT CASSTPGQARKHF